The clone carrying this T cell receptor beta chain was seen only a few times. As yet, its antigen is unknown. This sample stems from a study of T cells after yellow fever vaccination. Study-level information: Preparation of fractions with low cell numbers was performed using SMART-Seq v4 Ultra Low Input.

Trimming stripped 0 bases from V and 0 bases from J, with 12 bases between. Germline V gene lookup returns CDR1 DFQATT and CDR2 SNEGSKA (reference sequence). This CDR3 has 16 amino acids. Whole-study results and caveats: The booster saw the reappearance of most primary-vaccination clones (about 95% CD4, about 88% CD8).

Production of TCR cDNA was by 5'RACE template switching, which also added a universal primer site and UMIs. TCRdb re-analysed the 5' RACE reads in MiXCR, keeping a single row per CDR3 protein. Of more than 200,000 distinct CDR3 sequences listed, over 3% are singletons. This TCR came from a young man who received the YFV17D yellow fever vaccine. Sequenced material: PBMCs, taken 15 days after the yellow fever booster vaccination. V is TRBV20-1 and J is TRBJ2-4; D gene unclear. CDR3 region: CSARDPTEVAKNIQYF. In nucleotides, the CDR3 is TGCAGTGCTAGAGATCCCACAGAAGTAGCCAAAAACATTCAGTACTTC.